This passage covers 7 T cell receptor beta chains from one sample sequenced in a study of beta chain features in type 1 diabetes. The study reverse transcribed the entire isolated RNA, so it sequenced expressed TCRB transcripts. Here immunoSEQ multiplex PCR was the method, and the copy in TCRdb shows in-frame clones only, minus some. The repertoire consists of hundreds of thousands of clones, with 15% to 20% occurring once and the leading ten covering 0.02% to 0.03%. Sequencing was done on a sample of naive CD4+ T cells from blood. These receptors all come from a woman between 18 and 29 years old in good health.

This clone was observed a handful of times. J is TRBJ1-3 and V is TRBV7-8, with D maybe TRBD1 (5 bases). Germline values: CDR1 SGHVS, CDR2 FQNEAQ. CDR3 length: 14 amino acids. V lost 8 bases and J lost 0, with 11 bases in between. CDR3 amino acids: CASAGGGSGNTIYF. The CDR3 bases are TGTGCCAGCGCCGGTGGGGGCTCTGGAAACACCATATATTTT.

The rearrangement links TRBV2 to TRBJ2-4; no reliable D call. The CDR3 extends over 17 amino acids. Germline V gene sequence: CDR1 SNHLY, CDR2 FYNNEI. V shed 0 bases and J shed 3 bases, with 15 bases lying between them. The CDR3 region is CASSEARILEVKNIQYF. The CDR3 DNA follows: TGTGCCAGCAGTGAAGCGCGCATTCTAGAGGTCAAAAACATTCAGTACTTC.

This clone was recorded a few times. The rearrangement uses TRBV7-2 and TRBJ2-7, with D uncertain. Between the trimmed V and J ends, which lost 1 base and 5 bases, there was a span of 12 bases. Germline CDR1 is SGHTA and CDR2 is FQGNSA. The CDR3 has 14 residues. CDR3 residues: CASSLVSGADEQYF. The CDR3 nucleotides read TGTGCCAGCAGCTTAGTTTCAGGTGCAGACGAGCAGTACTTC. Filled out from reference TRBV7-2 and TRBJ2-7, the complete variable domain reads GAGVSQSPSNKVTEKGKDVELRCDPISGHTALYWYRQSLGQGLEFLIYFQGNSAPDKSGLPSDRFSAERTGGSVSTLTIQRTQQEDSAVYLCASSLVSGADEQYFGPGTRLTVT.

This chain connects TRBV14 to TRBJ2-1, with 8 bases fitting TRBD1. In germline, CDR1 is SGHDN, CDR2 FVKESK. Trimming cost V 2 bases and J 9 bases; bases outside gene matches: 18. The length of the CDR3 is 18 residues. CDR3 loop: CASSQRQGTPQGTGEQFF. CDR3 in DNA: TGTGCCAGCAGCCAAAGACAGGGGACCCCCCAAGGGACGGGTGAGCAGTTCTTC.

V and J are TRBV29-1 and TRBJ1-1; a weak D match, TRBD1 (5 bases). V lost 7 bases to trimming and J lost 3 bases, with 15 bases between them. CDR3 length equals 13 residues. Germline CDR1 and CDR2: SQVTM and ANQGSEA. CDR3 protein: CSGQGRADTEAFF. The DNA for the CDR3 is TGCAGCGGCCAAGGCAGGGCGGACACTGAAGCTTTCTTT.

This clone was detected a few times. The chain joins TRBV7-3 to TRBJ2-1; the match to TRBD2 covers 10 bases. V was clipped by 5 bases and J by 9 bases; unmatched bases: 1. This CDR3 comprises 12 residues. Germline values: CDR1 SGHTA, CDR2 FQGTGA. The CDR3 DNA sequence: TGTGCCAGCAGCCGGACTAGCGGTGAGCAGTTCTTC. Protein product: CASSRTSGEQFF.

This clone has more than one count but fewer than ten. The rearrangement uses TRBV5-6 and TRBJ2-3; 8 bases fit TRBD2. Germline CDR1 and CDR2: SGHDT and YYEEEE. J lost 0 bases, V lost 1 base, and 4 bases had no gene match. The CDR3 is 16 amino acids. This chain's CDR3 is CASSLIPSGSTDTQYF. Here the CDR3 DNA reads TGTGCCAGCAGCTTGATCCCTAGCGGGAGCACAGATACGCAGTATTTT.